What follows describes a single T cell receptor (beta chain). What it recognizes is unknown. These data originate in a study of cytomegalovirus exposure and HLA in healthy donors. Study results and caveats: CMV antigen specificity was confirmed in vitro for a few CMV-associated chains.

The method was immunoSEQ multiplex PCR; TCRdb's version includes in-frame clones alone and lacks a portion of them. The data hold fewer than 85,000 clones, with approximately 96% observed a single time. Germline V CDR1 and CDR2: SQVTM, ANQGSEA. The CDR3 contains 13 residues. Trimming took 6 bases from V and 7 from J; bases not matched to a gene: 8. Sequenced input: PBMCs. This clonotype was sampled from a woman aged 18-29 years in good health and CMV-seronegative. The V gene is TRBV29-1, the J gene TRBJ2-2; TRBD1 matches at 7 bases. The chain's CDR3 is CSVAGGMNGELFF. CDR3 coding DNA: TGCAGCGTGGCAGGGGGTATGAACGGGGAGCTGTTTTTT.